This T cell receptor (beta chain) was observed in a study of shared clonotypes between healthy human individuals. As defined, naive CD8 cells were CD45RO-negative and positively selected for CCR7, with terminally differentiated effector memory CD45RA+ cells excluded. Germline CDR1 is MDHEN and CDR2 is SYDVKM. The V and J ends lost 6 bases and 4 bases, in that order; junction bases with no gene match: 5. This CDR3 is built from 13 residues. Libraries were prepared by immunoSEQ multiplex PCR; TCRdb keeps only in-frame clonotypes and omits some of them. This table has 1.5 million to 2.5 million clones, approximately 94% appearing once.

The sample consisted of naive CD8+ T cells sorted from blood. This TCR derives from a man aged 18 to 30 in good health. This chain uses TRBV28 with TRBJ1-2; 7 positions agree with TRBD1. This CDR3 is CASRQQGTYGYTF. The DNA of the CDR3 is TGTGCCAGCAGGCAACAGGGGACCTATGGCTACACCTTC.